Listed here are 31 T cell receptor beta chains from one sample, sequenced in a study of blood T cell repertoires in COVID-19. Assay: immunoSEQ multiplex PCR; the TCRdb copy retains only in-frame clones and omits some. The sample lists 92,000 or so clones; 70% to 90% were seen once. The sample was peripheral blood. The receptors here all came from a man aged 60 to 75 with acute or convalescent COVID-19.

The chain combines TRBV10-2 with TRBJ1-2; 8 nucleotides align to TRBD1. CDR3 size: 15 residues. Germline V gives CDR1 WSHSY, CDR2 SAAADI. Losses at the gene ends were 7 bases for V and 7 bases for J; bases not matched to a gene: 14. The CDR3 nucleotides read TGCGCCAGCATTTCAGGACAGGGAGCTATGGCTGGCTACACCTTC. It codes for CASISGQGAMAGYTF.

The rearrangement joins TRBV4-1 to TRBJ1-3, with 11 bases fitting TRBD1. The ends lost 1 base at V and 2 bases at J; junction bases unmatched: 1. Looked up from germline, CDR1 is MGHRA and CDR2 is YSYEKL. The CDR3 covers 16 residues. The CDR3 sequence is CASSQGTGGPGNTIYF. The CDR3 DNA sequence: TGCGCCAGCAGCCAAGGGACAGGGGGCCCTGGAAACACCATATATTTT.

The sample holds one count of this clone. The chain recombines TRBV6-5 with TRBJ2-7; 8 positions match TRBD1. CDR3 length equals 14 residues. Germline CDR1 and CDR2: MNHEY and SVGAGI. The V segment lost 8 bases and the J segment 1 base; nucleotides outside the gene matches: 7. DNA for the CDR3: TGTGCCAGCCACAGACAGGGGCTATCCTACGAGCAGTACTTC. Translating it yields CASHRQGLSYEQYF.

The J gene is TRBJ1-4, the V gene TRBV20-1; no definite D call. Germline CDR1 DFQATT, CDR2 SNEGSKA (reference sequence). With 3 bases removed from V and 0 bases from J, the gap between germline ends came to 8 bases. The CDR3 extends over 14 amino acids. The DNA for the CDR3 is TGCAGTGCTAGTTCCACGGCAACTAATGAAAAACTGTTTTTT. This translates into CSASSTATNEKLFF.

The chain carries TRBV6-5 and TRBJ2-2; 9 positions match TRBD2. Germline loops: CDR1 MNHEY, CDR2 SVGAGI. V shed 5 bases, J shed 5 bases, and the junction held 6 bases outside the gene matches. The CDR3 is 15 amino acids. The CDR3 nucleotides are TGTGCCAGCAGTCTTAGCGGGGGCTCGACCGGGGAGCTGTTTTTT. This gives the protein CASSLSGGSTGELFF.

This rearrangement joins TRBV18 to TRBJ2-3; 11 nucleotides line up with TRBD2. The CDR3 runs 15 residues. CDR1 and CDR2 (germline): KGHSH, LQKENI. With V trimmed by 5 bases and J by 1 base, 2 bases remained unmatched. Written as DNA, the CDR3 is TGTGCCAGCTCATCGGGACTAGCGGGCACAGATACGCAGTATTTT. Translation: CASSSGLAGTDTQYF.

V usage is TRBV7-2 and J usage is TRBJ2-5; no firm D call. Germline CDR1 is SGHTA and CDR2 is FQGNSA. This CDR3 region has 14 residues. Deletions cut 4 bases from V and 4 bases from J, with 13 bases between. This CDR3 reads CASSSTTRGETQYF. As DNA, the CDR3 is TGTGCCAGCAGCTCCACGACTCGAGGAGAGACCCAGTACTTC.

The chain is built from TRBV2 and TRBJ1-4; 7 bases are a match to TRBD1. J was trimmed by 5 bases and V by 4 bases; bases with no gene match: 4. Germline loops: CDR1 SNHLY, CDR2 FYNNEI. This CDR3 is 14 amino acids long. Here the CDR3 DNA reads TGTGCCAGCAGTGGGGACAGTCTAAATGAAAAACTGTTTTTT. This gives the protein CASSGDSLNEKLFF. Supplemented by reference TRBV2 and TRBJ1-4, the full variable domain reads EPEVTQTPSHQVTQMGQEVILRCVPISNHLYFYWYRQILGQKVEFLVSFYNNEISEKSEIFDDQFSVERPDGSNFTLKIRSTKLEDSAMYFCASSGDSLNEKLFFGSGTQLSVL.

The chain joins TRBV19 to TRBJ2-2; D ambiguous. CDR1 and CDR2 from the germline V gene are LNHDA and SQIVND (reference sequence). The CDR3 contains 15 residues. V was cut by 3 bases and J by 1 base, with 9 bases left in between. The chain's CDR3 is CASSMVARNTGELFF. CDR3 DNA: TGTGCCAGTAGTATGGTGGCCAGGAACACCGGGGAGCTGTTTTTT.

The chain carries TRBV29-1 and TRBJ2-5; perhaps TRBD1 as D (5 bases). The CDR3 is 13 residues long. Trimming pared 5 bases from V and 4 bases from J, leaving 14 bases between. Germline V gene data show CDR1 as SQVTM and CDR2 as ANQGSEA. CDR3 in amino acids: CSVMLRGGETQYF. The CDR3 DNA is TGCAGCGTTATGTTAAGGGGCGGAGAGACCCAGTACTTC.

This clone came up once. This chain joins TRBV5-3 and TRBJ1-2; D gene ambiguous. Being an ORF, TRBV5-3 has a function that is uncertain. This CDR3 is built from 12 residues. Trimming stripped 0 bases from V and 8 bases from J, with 8 bases between. The DNA for the CDR3 is TGTGCCAGAAGCTTGGGCAGCGGGGGCTACACCTTC. Translated, it gives CARSLGSGGYTF.

The chain links TRBV9 to TRBJ1-1; 8 bases agree with TRBD1. The germline V gene has CDR1 SGDLS and CDR2 YYNGEE. V trimming: 4 bases; J trimming: 6 bases; junction bases outside the gene matches: 11. The CDR3 has 15 amino acids. In DNA form, the CDR3 reads TGTGCCAGCAGCCCACGGACAGGGTTGAAGGCTGAAGCTTTCTTT. Translation: CASSPRTGLKAEAFF.

The rearrangement links TRBV2 to TRBJ1-4, with a weak D call TRBD1 (5 bases). V was clipped by 8 bases and J by 0 bases, with 7 bases between them. From germline, CDR1 is SNHLY and CDR2 FYNNEI. This CDR3 is built from 13 residues. The CDR3 DNA follows: TGTGCCAGCCTGACAGCAACTAATGAAAAACTGTTTTTT. Translation gives CASLTATNEKLFF.

The V and J genes are TRBV7-3 and TRBJ2-3; possibly TRBD2 for D (6 bases). The length of the CDR3 is 13 residues. Germline V lookup: CDR1 SGHTA, CDR2 FQGTGA. The V end lost 1 base, the J end lost 8 bases, and 10 bases lay between the germline ends. CDR3 residues: CASSLREAGTQYF. Here the CDR3 DNA reads TGTGCCAGCAGCTTAAGGGAGGCGGGTACGCAGTATTTT.

The CDR3 reads CASSFNSGNTIYF. Here the CDR3 DNA reads TGTGCCAGCAGTTTCAACTCTGGAAACACCATATATTTT. This chain uses TRBV27 with TRBJ1-3; no firm D call. CDR1 MNHEY and CDR2 SMNVEV come from the germline V gene (reference sequence). V lost 3 bases and J 0 bases, leaving 3 bases between the germline ends. This CDR3 has 13 residues.

This chain uses TRBV24-1 with TRBJ1-5, with 8 nucleotides matching TRBD1. The V gene end was trimmed by 4 bases and the J gene end by 3 bases; junction bases not matched to a gene: 7. The germline V gene has CDR1 KGHDR and CDR2 SFDVKD. This CDR3 contains 16 residues. The CDR3 DNA follows: TGTGCCACCAGTGACCCCAGACAGGGGTACAATCAGCCCCAGCATTTT. It codes for CATSDPRQGYNQPQHF.

J is TRBJ2-3 and V is TRBV18; 9 bases align to TRBD1. The CDR3 contains 16 residues. V dropped 5 bases and J dropped 6; count of bases not matched to a gene: 12. The germline V gene has CDR1 KGHSH and CDR2 LQKENI. Here the CDR3 DNA reads TGTGCCAGCTCAGCCCCGGGACAGGGAATAACTGATACGCAGTATTTT. Protein product: CASSAPGQGITDTQYF.

This chain connects TRBV19 to TRBJ2-4; D is perhaps TRBD2 (6 bases). Trimming left V 0 bases short and J 6 bases short, with 9 bases between. CDR3 length: 14 amino acids. Germline V gene data show CDR1 as LNHDA and CDR2 as SQIVND (reference sequence). CDR3 amino acids: CASSIDREVNIQYF. CDR3 bases: TGTGCCAGTAGTATAGACAGGGAGGTAAACATTCAGTACTTC.

The genes are TRBV29-1 and TRBJ2-5; 7 positions match TRBD1. The J segment lost 1 base and the V segment lost 2 bases, leaving 1 base of the junction unmatched. This CDR3 is built from 13 residues. Germline assignment: CDR1 SQVTM and CDR2 ANQGSEA. Written as DNA, the CDR3 is TGCAGCGTTGAAAGGGGGCCCCAAGAGACCCAGTACTTC. This encodes CSVERGPQETQYF.

CDR3 coding DNA: TGTGCCTGGAGTGTAAGACTAGCGGGAGTCTCCGAGCAGTACTTC. It translates to CAWSVRLAGVSEQYF. The J gene is TRBJ2-7, the V gene TRBV30; 12 bases line up with TRBD2. Trimming at V came to 0 bases and at J to 6 bases, leaving 6 bases not matched to a gene. Germline loops: CDR1 GTSNPN, CDR2 SVGIG (reference sequence). The CDR3 consists of 15 residues.

This chain joins TRBV9 and TRBJ1-1; D is unclear. The germline V gene encodes CDR1 SGDLS and CDR2 YYNGEE. This CDR3 spans 13 amino acids. V gave up 4 bases and J gave up 1 base, with 8 bases separating them. CDR3: CASSFQENTEAFF. The CDR3 DNA follows: TGTGCCAGCAGCTTCCAGGAGAACACTGAAGCTTTCTTT.

V gene TRBV10-2 combines with J gene TRBJ2-2, with unresolved D. Looked up from germline, CDR1 is WSHSY and CDR2 is SAAADI. Trimming took 4 bases from V and 2 from J, leaving 5 bases between them. The CDR3 loop spans 13 amino acids. CDR3 sequence reads: CASSVQNTGELFF. The CDR3 region has the DNA TGCGCCAGCAGTGTCCAAAACACCGGGGAGCTGTTTTTT.

The V and J genes are TRBV27 and TRBJ2-2; 11 positions agree with TRBD2. CDR3 size: 17 residues. Germline V gene sequence: CDR1 MNHEY, CDR2 SMNVEV (reference sequence). J lost 0 bases, V lost 4 bases, and 4 bases had no gene match. In DNA form, the CDR3 reads TGTGCCAGCAGTTCCATTAGCGGGAGGGCGAACACCGGGGAGCTGTTTTTT. This translates into CASSSISGRANTGELFF.

The chain uses TRBV5-1 and TRBJ2-3; 13 nucleotides align to TRBD2. The germline V gene encodes CDR1 SGHRS and CDR2 YFSETQ. This CDR3 contains 15 residues. The V and J ends lost 4 bases and 6 bases, in that order; junction bases with no gene match: 5. The CDR3 is CASSDTSGGADTQYF. In nucleotides, the CDR3 is TGCGCCAGCAGCGACACTAGCGGGGGGGCGGATACGCAGTATTTT. Full variable domain (missing parts from reference TRBV5-1 and TRBJ2-3): KAGVTQTPRYLIKTRGQQVTLSCSPISGHRSVSWYQQTPGQGLQFLFEYFSETQRNKGNFPGRFSGRQFSNSRSEMNVSTLELGDSALYLCASSDTSGGADTQYFGPGTRLTVL.

The V call is TRBV19, the J call TRBJ1-6; TRBD1 matches at 9 bases. Germline values: CDR1 LNHDA, CDR2 SQIVND (reference sequence). The length of the CDR3 is 15 residues. J gave up 8 bases and V 4 bases, and 6 bases lay outside the gene matches. In DNA, the CDR3 is TGTGCCAGTAGTACGACAGGGGGAAATTATTCACCCCTCCACTTT. It translates to CASSTTGGNYSPLHF.

This chain links TRBV29-1 with TRBJ1-4; D is unresolved. V lost 7 bases, J lost 7 bases, and 19 bases lay in between. This CDR3 is 14 amino acids long. CDR1 and CDR2 (germline): SQVTM, ANQGSEA. In nucleotides, the CDR3 is TGCAGCGCTGTCTCGGGCCCCGGAGGTGAAAAACTGTTTTTT. Residues: CSAVSGPGGEKLFF.

The V gene is TRBV5-1, the J gene TRBJ1-2; 7 bases are shared with TRBD1. With V trimmed by 5 bases and J by 1 base, 8 bases remained unmatched. Germline CDR1 and CDR2: SGHRS and YFSETQ. CDR3 length equals 15 residues. The CDR3 region is CASSGTGVGNYGYTF. CDR3 bases: TGCGCCAGCAGTGGTACAGGGGTTGGTAACTATGGCTACACCTTC.

This clone has more than one count but fewer than ten. The V and J genes are TRBV6-6 and TRBJ2-7; D possibly corresponds to TRBD1 (6 bases). Germline values: CDR1 MNHNY, CDR2 SVGAGI (reference sequence). The CDR3 spans 14 residues. Trimming cost V 5 bases and J 1 base, with 12 bases left between them. This CDR3 is CASSPQGISYEQYF. The CDR3, as DNA: TGTGCCAGCAGTCCACAGGGAATATCCTACGAGCAGTACTTC.

The CDR3 DNA is TGTGCCACAGGGATTCTTTTGAACACTGAAGCTTTCTTT. This codes for CATGILLNTEAFF. The rearrangement joins TRBV5-5 to TRBJ1-1, with D perhaps matching TRBD1 (5 bases). The CDR3 consists of 13 residues. Trimming shortened V by 9 bases and J by 0 bases, and 12 bases separated the two germline ends. Germline V lookup: CDR1 SGHKS, CDR2 YYEKEE (reference sequence).

V usage is TRBV9 and J usage is TRBJ2-3; weak D call: TRBD1 (6 bases). This CDR3 is 14 amino acids long. Per the germline V gene, CDR1 is SGDLS and CDR2 is YYNGEE. V dropped 4 bases and J dropped 1 base, with 10 bases sitting between them. The CDR3 DNA follows: TGTGCCAGCAGCACTCCAGGGGGCACAGATACGCAGTATTTT. Protein sequence: CASSTPGGTDTQYF.

The chain joins TRBV5-1 to TRBJ1-4, with 10 bases aligning to TRBD1. Germline assignment: CDR1 SGHRS and CDR2 YFSETQ. The CDR3 has 15 residues. Germline trimming cut 1 base from V and 6 bases from J; bases unmatched to any gene: 3. CDR3 sequence: CASSLIGTGDEKLFF. The CDR3 bases are TGCGCCAGCAGCTTGATTGGGACAGGGGATGAAAAACTGTTTTTT. The full variable domain, its missing parts supplied by reference TRBV5-1 and TRBJ1-4, is KAGVTQTPRYLIKTRGQQVTLSCSPISGHRSVSWYQQTPGQGLQFLFEYFSETQRNKGNFPGRFSGRQFSNSRSEMNVSTLELGDSALYLCASSLIGTGDEKLFFGSGTQLSVL.